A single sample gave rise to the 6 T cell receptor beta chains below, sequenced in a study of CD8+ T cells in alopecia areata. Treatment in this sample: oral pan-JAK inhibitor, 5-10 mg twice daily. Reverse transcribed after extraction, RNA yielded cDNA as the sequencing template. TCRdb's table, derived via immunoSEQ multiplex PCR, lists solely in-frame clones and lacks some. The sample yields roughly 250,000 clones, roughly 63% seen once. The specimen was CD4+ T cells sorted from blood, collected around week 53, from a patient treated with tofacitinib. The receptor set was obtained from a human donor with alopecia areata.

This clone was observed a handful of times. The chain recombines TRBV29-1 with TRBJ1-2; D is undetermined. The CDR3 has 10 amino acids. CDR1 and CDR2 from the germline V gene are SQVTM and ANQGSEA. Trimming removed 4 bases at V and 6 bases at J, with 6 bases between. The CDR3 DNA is TGCAGCGTTGGGTACGATGGCTACACCTTC. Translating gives CSVGYDGYTF.

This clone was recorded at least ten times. The CDR3, as DNA: TGTGCCAGCAGTGGCAGGGGCCTCTCTGGGGCCAACGTCCTGACTTTC. It translates to CASSGRGLSGANVLTF. The V call is TRBV25-1, the J call TRBJ2-6, with D possibly TRBD1 on 6 matching bases. The CDR3 sequence is 16 residues long. Germline assignment: CDR1 MGHDK and CDR2 SYGVNS. The germline V and J ends were trimmed by 4 bases and 0 bases, with 10 bases remaining between them.

This CDR3 is CAWNRDRGENEQYF. The CDR3, as DNA: TGTGCCTGGAATAGGGACAGGGGGGAGAACGAGCAGTACTTC. This chain joins TRBV30 and TRBJ2-7, with 11 nucleotides matching TRBD1. V shed 4 bases and J 5 bases; nucleotides not matched to a gene: 7. Germline CDR1 and CDR2: GTSNPN and SVGIG (reference sequence). The CDR3 totals 14 residues.

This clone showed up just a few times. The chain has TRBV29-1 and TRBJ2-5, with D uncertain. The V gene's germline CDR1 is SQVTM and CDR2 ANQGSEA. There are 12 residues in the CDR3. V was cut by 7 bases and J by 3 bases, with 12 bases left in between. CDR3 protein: CSAEGPEETQYF. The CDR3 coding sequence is TGCAGCGCCGAAGGGCCAGAAGAGACCCAGTACTTC.

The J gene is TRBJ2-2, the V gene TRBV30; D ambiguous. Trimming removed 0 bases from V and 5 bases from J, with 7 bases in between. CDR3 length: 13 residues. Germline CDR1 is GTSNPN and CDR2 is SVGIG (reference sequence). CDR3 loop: CAWSVLPTGELFF. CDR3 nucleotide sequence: TGTGCCTGGAGTGTACTCCCTACCGGGGAGCTGTTTTTT.

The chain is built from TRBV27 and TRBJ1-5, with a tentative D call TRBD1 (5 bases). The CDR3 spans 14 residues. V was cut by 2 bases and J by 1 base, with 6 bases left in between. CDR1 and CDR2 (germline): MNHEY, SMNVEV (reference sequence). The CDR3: CASSLRQSNQPQHF. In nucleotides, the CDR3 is TGTGCCAGCAGTTTAAGACAGAGCAATCAGCCCCAGCATTTT.